This T cell receptor (beta chain) was sequenced in a study of cytomegalovirus exposure and HLA in healthy donors. About the study: Of the donors genotyped, several hundred in all, about 80% fell in the Caucasian-associated ancestry cluster.

13 Jbeta primers and 60 Vbeta primers were used for the PCR. In the source study's methods: Tens of millions of unique TCR beta chains, some 11 million shared, were counted in a later analysis. The table came from immunoSEQ multiplex PCR; TCRdb's copy has only in-frame clones and leaves some out. The V and J calls and clone size were taken over from that table, and D and trimming were inferred from the DNA. The repertoire holds about 200,000 clones, with 87% as singletons. Study conclusions and caveats: The authors judged a highly shared variant cluster likely a sequencing artifact.

This CDR3 has 14 residues. CDR1 is LNHDA, CDR2 SQIVND, per germline (reference sequence). V lost 1 base, J lost 4 bases, and 2 bases stayed unmatched. As regards this clone: Its antigen is undetermined.

The donors (healthy individuals) were bone marrow donors. What was sequenced was PBMCs. This receptor was taken from a boy younger than 10 in good health and CMV-seronegative. V is TRBV19 and J is TRBJ2-5; 8 nucleotides line up with TRBD2. The CDR3 DNA reads TGTGCCAGTAGTATAGGAGCGGGGGCAGAGACCCAGTACTTC. This translates into CASSIGAGAETQYF.